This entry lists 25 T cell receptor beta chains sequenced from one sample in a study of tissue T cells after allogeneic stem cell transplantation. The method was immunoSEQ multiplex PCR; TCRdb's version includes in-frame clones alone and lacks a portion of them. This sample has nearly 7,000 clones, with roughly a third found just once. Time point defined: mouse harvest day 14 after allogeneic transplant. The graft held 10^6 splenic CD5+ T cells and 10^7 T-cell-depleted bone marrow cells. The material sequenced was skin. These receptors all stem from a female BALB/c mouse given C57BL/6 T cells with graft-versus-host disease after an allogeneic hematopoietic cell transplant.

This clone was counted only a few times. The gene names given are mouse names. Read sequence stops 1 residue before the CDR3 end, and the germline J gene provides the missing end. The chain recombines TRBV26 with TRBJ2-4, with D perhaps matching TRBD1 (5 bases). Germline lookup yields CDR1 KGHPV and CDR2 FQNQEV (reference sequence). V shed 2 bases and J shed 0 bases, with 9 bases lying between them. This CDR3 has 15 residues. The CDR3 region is CASSLTGSSQNTLYF. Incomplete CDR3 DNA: TGTGCCAGCAGTCTGACAGGATCTAGTCAAAACACCTTGTAC.

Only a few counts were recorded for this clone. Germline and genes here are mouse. This CDR3 reads CASSQDPWLAGQLYF. The DNA read from the CDR3 is TGTGCCAGCAGCCAAGATCCCTGGTTGGCCGGGCAGCTCTAC. The chain is built from TRBV2 and TRBJ2-2; D remains unclear. The read comes to an end 1 residue before the CDR3 does, leaving the germline J gene to fill in the end. V was clipped by 0 bases and J by 6 bases, with 11 bases between them. Per the germline V gene, CDR1 is LGHNA and CDR2 is YSYQKL. The CDR3 sequence is 15 residues long.

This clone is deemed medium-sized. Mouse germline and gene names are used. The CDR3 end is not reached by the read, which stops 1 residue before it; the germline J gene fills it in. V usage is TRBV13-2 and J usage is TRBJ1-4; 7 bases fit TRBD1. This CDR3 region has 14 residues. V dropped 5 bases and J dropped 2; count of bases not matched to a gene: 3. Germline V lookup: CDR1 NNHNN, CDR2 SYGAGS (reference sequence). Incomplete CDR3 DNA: TGTGCCAGCGGCTCACAGGGGTCCAACGAAAGATTATTT. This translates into CASGSQGSNERLF. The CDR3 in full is CASGSQGSNERLFF.

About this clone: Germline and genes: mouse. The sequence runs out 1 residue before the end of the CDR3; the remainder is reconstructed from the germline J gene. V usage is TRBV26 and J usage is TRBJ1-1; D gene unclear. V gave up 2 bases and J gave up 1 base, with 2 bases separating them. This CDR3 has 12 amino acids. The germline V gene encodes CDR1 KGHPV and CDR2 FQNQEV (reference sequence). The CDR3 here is CASSLRNTEVFF. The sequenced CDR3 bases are TGTGCCAGCAGTCTGAGGAACACAGAAGTCTTC.

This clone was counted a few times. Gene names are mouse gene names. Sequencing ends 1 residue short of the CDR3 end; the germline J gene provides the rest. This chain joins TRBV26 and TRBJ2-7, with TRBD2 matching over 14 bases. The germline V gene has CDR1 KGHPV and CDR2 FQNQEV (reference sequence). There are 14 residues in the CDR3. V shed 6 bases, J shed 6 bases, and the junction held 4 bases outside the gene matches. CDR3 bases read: TGTGCCAGCAGCTGGGACTGGGGGGGCGTTGAACAGTAC. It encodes CASSWDWGGVEQY. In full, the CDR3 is CASSWDWGGVEQYF. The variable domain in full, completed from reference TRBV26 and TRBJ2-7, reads NSKVIQTPRYLVKGQGQKAKMRCIPEKGHPVVFWYQQNKNNEFKFLINFQNQEVLQQIDMTEKRFSAECPSNSPCSLEIQSSEAGDSALYLCASSWDWGGVEQYFGPGTRLTVL.

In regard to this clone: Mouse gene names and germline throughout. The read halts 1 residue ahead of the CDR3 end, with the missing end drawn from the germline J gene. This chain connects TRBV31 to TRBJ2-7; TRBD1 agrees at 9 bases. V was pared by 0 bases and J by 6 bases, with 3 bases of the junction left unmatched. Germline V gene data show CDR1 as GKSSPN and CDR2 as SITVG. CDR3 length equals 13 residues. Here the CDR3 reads CAWSLNRGLEQYF. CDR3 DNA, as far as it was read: TGTGCCTGGAGTCTAAACAGGGGGCTTGAACAGTAC.

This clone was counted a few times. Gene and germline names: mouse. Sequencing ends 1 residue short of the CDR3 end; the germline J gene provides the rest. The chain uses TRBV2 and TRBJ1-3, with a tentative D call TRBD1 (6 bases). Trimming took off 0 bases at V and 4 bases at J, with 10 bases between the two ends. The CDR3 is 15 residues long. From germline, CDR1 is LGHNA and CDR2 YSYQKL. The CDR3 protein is CASSQDWGTGNTLYF. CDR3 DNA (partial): TGTGCCAGCAGCCAAGATTGGGGGACAGGAAATACGCTCTAT.

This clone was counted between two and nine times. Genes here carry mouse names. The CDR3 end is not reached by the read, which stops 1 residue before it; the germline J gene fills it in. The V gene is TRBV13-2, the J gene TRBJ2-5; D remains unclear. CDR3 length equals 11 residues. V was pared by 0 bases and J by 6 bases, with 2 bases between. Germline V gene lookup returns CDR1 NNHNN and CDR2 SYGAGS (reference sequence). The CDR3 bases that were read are TGTGCCAGCGGTGATGTGGACACCCAGTAC. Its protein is CASGDVDTQY. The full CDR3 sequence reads CASGDVDTQYF.

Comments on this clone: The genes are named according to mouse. The CDR3 region is CASSLGTNTGQLYF. CDR3 DNA, as far as it was read: TGTGCCAGCAGCTTAGGAACAAACACCGGGCAGCTCTAC. V and J are TRBV3 and TRBJ2-2; D remains ambiguous. The missing CDR3 end, 1 residue past where the read stops, is filled in from the germline J gene. Between the trimmed V and J ends, which lost 1 base and 0 bases, there was a span of 3 bases. The length of the CDR3 is 14 residues. Germline CDR1 reads SNHLY; CDR2 reads FYNGKV (reference sequence).

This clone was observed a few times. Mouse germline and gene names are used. The covered CDR3 bases are TGTGCCAGCAGTCTGGAAAACACCTTGTAC. Residues: CASSLENTLY. The full CDR3 protein reads CASSLENTLYF. The chain links TRBV26 to TRBJ2-4, with no clear D. Read coverage stops 1 residue before the CDR3 terminus; the germline J gene supplies the remainder. Between the trimmed V and J ends, which lost 2 bases and 4 bases, there was a span of 1 base. The CDR3 contains 11 residues. Germline V gives CDR1 KGHPV, CDR2 FQNQEV (reference sequence).

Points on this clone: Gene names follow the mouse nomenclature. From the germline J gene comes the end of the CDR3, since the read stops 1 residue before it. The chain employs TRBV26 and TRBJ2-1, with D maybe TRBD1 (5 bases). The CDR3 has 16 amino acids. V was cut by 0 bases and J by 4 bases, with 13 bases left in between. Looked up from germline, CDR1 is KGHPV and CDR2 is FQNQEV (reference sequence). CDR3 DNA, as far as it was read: TGTGCCAGCAGTCTGTCGAGAAGGGGAGGGTATGCTGAGCAGTTC. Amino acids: CASSLSRRGGYAEQF. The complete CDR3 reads CASSLSRRGGYAEQFF.

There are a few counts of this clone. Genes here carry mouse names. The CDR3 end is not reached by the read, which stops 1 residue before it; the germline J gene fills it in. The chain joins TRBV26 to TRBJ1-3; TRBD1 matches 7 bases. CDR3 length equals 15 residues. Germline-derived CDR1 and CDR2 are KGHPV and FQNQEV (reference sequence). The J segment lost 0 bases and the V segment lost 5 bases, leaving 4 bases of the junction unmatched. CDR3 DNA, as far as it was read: TGTGCCAGCAGTTTACAGGGGAATTCTGGAAATACGCTCTAT. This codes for CASSLQGNSGNTLY. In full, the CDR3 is CASSLQGNSGNTLYF.

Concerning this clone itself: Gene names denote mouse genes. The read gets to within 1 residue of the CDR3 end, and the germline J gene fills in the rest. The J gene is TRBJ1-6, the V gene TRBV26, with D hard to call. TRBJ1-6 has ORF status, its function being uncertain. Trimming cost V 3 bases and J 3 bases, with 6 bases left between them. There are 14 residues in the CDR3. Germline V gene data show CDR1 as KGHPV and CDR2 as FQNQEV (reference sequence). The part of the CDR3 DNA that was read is TGTGCCAGCAGTCTTGGGATCTATAATTCGCCCCTCTAC. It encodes CASSLGIYNSPLY. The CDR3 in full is CASSLGIYNSPLYF.

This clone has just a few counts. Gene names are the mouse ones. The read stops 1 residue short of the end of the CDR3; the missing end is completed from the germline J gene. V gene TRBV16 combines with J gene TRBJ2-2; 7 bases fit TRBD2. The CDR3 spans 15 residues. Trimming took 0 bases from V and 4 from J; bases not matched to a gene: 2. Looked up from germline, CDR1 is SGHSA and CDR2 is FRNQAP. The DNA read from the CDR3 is TGTGCAAGCAGCTTAGACGGGGGGGGCACCGGGCAGCTCTAC. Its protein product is CASSLDGGGTGQLY. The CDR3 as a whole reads CASSLDGGGTGQLYF.

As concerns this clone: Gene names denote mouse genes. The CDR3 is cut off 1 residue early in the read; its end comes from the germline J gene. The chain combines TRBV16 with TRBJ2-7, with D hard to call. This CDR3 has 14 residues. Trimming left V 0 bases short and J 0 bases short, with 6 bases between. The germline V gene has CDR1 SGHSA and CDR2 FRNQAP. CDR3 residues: CASSLEGSSYEQYF. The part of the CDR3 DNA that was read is TGTGCAAGCAGCTTAGAAGGGAGCTCCTATGAACAGTAC.

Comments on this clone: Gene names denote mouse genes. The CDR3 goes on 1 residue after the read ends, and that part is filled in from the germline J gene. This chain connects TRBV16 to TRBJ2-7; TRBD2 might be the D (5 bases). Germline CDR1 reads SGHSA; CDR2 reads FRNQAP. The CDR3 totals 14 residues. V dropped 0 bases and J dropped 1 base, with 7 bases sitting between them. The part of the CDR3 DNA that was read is TGTGCAAGCAGCTTAGATATGGGGTCCTATGAACAGTAC. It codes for CASSLDMGSYEQY. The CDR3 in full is CASSLDMGSYEQYF.

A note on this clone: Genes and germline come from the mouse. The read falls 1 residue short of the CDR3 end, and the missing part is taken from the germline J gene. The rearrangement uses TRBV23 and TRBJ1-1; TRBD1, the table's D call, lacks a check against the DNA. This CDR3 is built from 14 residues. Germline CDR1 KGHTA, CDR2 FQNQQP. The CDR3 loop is CSSSQSQANTEVFF. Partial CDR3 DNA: TGCTCCAGCAGTCAATCACAGGCAAACACAGAAGTCTTC.

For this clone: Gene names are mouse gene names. The sequenced part of the CDR3 DNA is TGTGCCAGCAGTCCCAGGGGGAGAAACACAGAAGTCTTC. Translating gives CASSPRGRNTEVF. The complete CDR3 reads CASSPRGRNTEVFF. V is TRBV26 and J is TRBJ1-1; 7 bases are a match to TRBD1. The DNA ends 1 residue before the CDR3 does, and the rest of the CDR3 is filled in from the germline J gene. The CDR3 extends over 14 amino acids. The germline gives CDR1 KGHPV, CDR2 FQNQEV (reference sequence). Trimming removed 4 bases from V and 1 base from J; junction bases left unmatched: 3.

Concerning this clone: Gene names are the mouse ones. CDR3 amino acids: CTCSARDRGPNSDYTF. The CDR3 bases that were read are TGCACCTGCAGTGCCCGGGACAGGGGGCCGAACTCCGACTACACC. The chain couples TRBV1 to TRBJ1-2, with 12 nucleotides matching TRBD1. The DNA ends 1 residue before the CDR3 does, and the rest of the CDR3 is filled in from the germline J gene. The trim removed 3 bases at V and 2 bases at J, leaving 4 bases unmatched. Germline V gene data show CDR1 as NSQYPW and CDR2 as LRSPGD (reference sequence). The CDR3 runs 16 residues.

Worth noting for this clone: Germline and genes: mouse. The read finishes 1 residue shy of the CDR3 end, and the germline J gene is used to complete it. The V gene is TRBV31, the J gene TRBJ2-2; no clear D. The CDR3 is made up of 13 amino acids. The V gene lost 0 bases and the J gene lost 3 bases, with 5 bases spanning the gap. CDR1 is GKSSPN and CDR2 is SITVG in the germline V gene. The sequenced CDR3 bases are TGTGCCTGGAGTCTCGGGGACACCGGGCAGCTCTAC. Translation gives CAWSLGDTGQLY. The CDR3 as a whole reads CAWSLGDTGQLYF.

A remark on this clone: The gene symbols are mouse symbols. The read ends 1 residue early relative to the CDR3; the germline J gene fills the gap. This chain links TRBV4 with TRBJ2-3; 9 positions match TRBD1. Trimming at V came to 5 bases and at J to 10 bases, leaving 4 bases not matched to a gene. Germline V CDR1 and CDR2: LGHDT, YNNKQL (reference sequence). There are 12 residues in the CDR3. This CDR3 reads CASSQDRGALYF. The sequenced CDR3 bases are TGTGCCAGCAGCCAGGACAGGGGTGCGCTGTAT.

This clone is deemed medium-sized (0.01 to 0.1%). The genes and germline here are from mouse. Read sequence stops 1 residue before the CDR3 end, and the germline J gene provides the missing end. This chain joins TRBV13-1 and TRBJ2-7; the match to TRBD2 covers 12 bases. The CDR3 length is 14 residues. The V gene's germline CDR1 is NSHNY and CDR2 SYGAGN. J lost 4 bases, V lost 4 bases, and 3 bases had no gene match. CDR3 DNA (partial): TGTGCCAGCAGTACCGGGACTGGGGGGTATGAACAGTAC. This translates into CASSTGTGGYEQY. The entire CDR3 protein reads CASSTGTGGYEQYF.

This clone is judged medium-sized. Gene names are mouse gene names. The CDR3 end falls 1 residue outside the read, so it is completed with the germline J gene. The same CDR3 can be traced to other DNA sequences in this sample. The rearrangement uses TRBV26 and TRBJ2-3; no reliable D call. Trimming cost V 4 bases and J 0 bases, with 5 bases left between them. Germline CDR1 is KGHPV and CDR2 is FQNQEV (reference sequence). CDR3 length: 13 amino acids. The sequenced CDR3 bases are TGTGCCAGCAGTCCCTCAAGTGCAGAAACGCTGTAT. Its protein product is CASSPSSAETLY. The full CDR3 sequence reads CASSPSSAETLYF.

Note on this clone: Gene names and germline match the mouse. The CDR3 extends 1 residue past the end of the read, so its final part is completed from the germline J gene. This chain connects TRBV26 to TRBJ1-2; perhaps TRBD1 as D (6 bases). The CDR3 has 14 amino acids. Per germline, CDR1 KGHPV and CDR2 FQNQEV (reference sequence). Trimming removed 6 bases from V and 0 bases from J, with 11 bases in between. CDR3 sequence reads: CASRRDTANSDYTF. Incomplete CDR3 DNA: TGTGCCAGCAGGCGGGACACTGCAAACTCCGACTACACC.

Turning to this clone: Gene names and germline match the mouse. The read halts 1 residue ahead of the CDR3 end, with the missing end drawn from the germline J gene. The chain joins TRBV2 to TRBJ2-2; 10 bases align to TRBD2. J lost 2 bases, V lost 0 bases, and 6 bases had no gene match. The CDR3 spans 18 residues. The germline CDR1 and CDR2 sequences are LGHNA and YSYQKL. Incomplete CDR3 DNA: TGTGCCAGCAGCCAAGATCGCCTGGGGGGGCGCAACACCGGGCAGCTCTAC. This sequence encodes CASSQDRLGGRNTGQLY. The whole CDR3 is CASSQDRLGGRNTGQLYF.